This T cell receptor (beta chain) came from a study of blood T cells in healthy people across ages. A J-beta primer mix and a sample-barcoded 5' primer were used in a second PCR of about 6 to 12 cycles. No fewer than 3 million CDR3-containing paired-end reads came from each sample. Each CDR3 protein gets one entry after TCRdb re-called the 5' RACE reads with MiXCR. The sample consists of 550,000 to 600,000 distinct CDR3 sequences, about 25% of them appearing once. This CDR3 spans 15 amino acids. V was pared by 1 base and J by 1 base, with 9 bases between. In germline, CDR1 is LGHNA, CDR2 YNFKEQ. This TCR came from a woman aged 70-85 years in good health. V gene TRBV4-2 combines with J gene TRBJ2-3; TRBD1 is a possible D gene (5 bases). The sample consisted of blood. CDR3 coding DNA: TGTGCCAGCAGCCAAGTTTCCAGGGGCACAGATACGCAGTATTTT. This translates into CASSQVSRGTDTQYF.